Presented here are 13 T cell receptor beta chains from one specimen sequenced in a study of T cell responses to AZD1222 COVID-19 vaccine. The assay was immunoSEQ multiplex PCR, and TCRdb's table has in-frame clones only and misses some. The sample records around 150,000 clones, 92% being singletons. The sequenced sample was peripheral blood, obtained 28 days after the second AZD1222 dose. All receptors come from an adult who received the AZD1222 COVID-19 vaccine.

CDR3 bases: TGTGCCAGCACCGATTTCGAACAGGGAAGACGCAGTGAGCAGTTCTTC. It is translated as CASTDFEQGRRSEQFF. The chain has TRBV27 and TRBJ2-1, with D tentatively TRBD1 (6 bases). Germline-derived CDR1 and CDR2 are MNHEY and SMNVEV (reference sequence). The length of the CDR3 is 16 residues. V dropped 7 bases and J dropped 9 bases, with 25 bases sitting between them.

The J gene is TRBJ1-1, the V gene TRBV7-8; 7 nucleotides match TRBD1. Germline loops: CDR1 SGHVS, CDR2 FQNEAQ. CDR3 length equals 17 residues. The V segment lost 3 bases and the J segment 1 base; nucleotides outside the gene matches: 11. CDR3 sequence (DNA): TGTGCCAGCAGCTTTAGCGGACAGGCGGCGGGGAACACTGAAGCTTTCTTT. Translation gives CASSFSGQAAGNTEAFF.

The chain joins TRBV11-3 to TRBJ2-7; 9 nucleotides align to TRBD1. This CDR3 has 15 residues. Trimming removed 5 bases from V and 6 bases from J; junction bases left unmatched: 11. The germline gives CDR1 SGHNT, CDR2 YENEEA. The CDR3 DNA follows: TGTGCCAGCAGCGAGGGGACAGGGAGAGGTGTCGAGCAGTACTTC. Translated, it gives CASSEGTGRGVEQYF.

The V gene is TRBV11-3, the J gene TRBJ1-4, with 9 bases identical to TRBD1. The germline gives CDR1 SGHNT, CDR2 YENEEA. The CDR3 is 17 amino acids. The junction had 13 bases not matched to a gene; V was cut back by 6 bases and J by 5 bases. This chain's CDR3 is CASSSNRDRASNEKLFF. CDR3 nucleotides: TGTGCCAGCAGTTCTAACCGGGACAGGGCAAGCAATGAAAAACTGTTTTTT.

The V gene is TRBV6-5, the J gene TRBJ1-5, with D unresolved. Trimming stripped 6 bases from V and 2 bases from J, with 8 bases between. The length of the CDR3 is 13 residues. Germline loops: CDR1 MNHEY, CDR2 SVGAGI. DNA for the CDR3: TGTGCCAGCAGAGCCGGCGGCAATCAGCCCCAGCATTTT. It yields the protein CASRAGGNQPQHF.

CDR3 nucleotides: TGCAGCGTTGAAGTTTCGACCCCCGAGCAGTACTTC. It is translated as CSVEVSTPEQYF. The chain is built from TRBV29-1 and TRBJ2-7, with D unclear. The CDR3 consists of 12 residues. Trimming took off 1 base at V and 6 bases at J, with 10 bases between the two ends. The germline CDR1 and CDR2 sequences are SQVTM and ANQGSEA.

This chain joins TRBV18 and TRBJ2-4; possibly TRBD1 or TRBD2 for D (5 bases each). This CDR3 is built from 16 residues. Per germline, CDR1 KGHSH and CDR2 LQKENI. Trimming removed 0 bases from V and 0 bases from J, with 9 bases in between. CDR3 nucleotide sequence: TGTGCCAGCTCACCACCCGGGACCCTAGCCAAAAACATTCAGTACTTC. Translated: CASSPPGTLAKNIQYF.

The rearrangement uses TRBV25-1 and TRBJ1-1, with 10 positions matching TRBD1. The germline CDR1 and CDR2 sequences are MGHDK and SYGVNS. The CDR3 contains 15 residues. The junction had 4 bases not matched to a gene; V was cut back by 2 bases and J by 4 bases. The CDR3 bases are TGTGCCAGCAGTGAAGACAGGGGGCTCAGCACTGAAGCTTTCTTT. This sequence encodes CASSEDRGLSTEAFF.

V gene TRBV10-3 combines with J gene TRBJ2-3; 7 bases match TRBD1. Germline V gene sequence: CDR1 ENHRY, CDR2 SYGVKD. V lost 5 bases and J lost 0; bases outside the gene matches: 5. The CDR3 runs to 15 residues. The CDR3 DNA reads TGTGCCATCAGTATGGGACAGATAAGCACAGATACGCAGTATTTT. Protein product: CAISMGQISTDTQYF.

V usage is TRBV7-2 and J usage is TRBJ2-1; a weak D match, TRBD1 (7 bases). Looked up from germline, CDR1 is SGHTA and CDR2 is FQGNSA. Trimming removed 5 bases at V and 9 bases at J, with 14 bases between. This CDR3 is 13 amino acids long. CDR3 sequence: CASSARQGGEQFF. CDR3 nucleotides: TGTGCCAGCAGCGCCAGACAGGGAGGTGAGCAGTTCTTC.

This sequence joins TRBV24-1 and TRBJ2-5; the match to TRBD1 covers 8 bases. Germline V CDR1 and CDR2: KGHDR, SFDVKD. The CDR3 sequence is 15 residues long. With 4 bases clipped from V and 5 bases from J, the junction kept 8 bases outside the gene matches. This CDR3 is CATSDPRGRGETQYF. CDR3 sequence (DNA): TGTGCCACCAGTGACCCCAGGGGGCGCGGGGAGACCCAGTACTTC.

The chain carries TRBV10-2 and TRBJ1-1; no firm D call. The CDR3 length is 15 residues. With 0 bases removed from V and 0 bases from J, the gap between germline ends came to 8 bases. The germline V gene encodes CDR1 WSHSY and CDR2 SAAADI. The CDR3 bases are TGCGCCAGCAGTGAGTCAAGGGCTATGAACACTGAAGCTTTCTTT. This translates into CASSESRAMNTEAFF.

The J gene is TRBJ2-7, the V gene TRBV6-5; D is undetermined. The CDR3 is 14 amino acids. Deletions cut 5 bases from V and 5 bases from J, with 16 bases between. Germline loops: CDR1 MNHEY, CDR2 SVGAGI. The CDR3 DNA follows: TGTGCCAGCAGTCCCGCCATGGCCTGGGACGAGCAGTACTTC. The encoded protein is CASSPAMAWDEQYF.